This is a list of T cell receptor beta chains from one sample in a study of T-cell reconstitution after alpha-beta-depleted transplantation in children. One entry per CDR3 protein, called by TCRdb with MiXCR from the PCR reads. This table has about 72,000 distinct CDR3 sequences, approximately 7.4% appearing once. The sequenced sample was PBMCs from the stem cell graft donor, obtained from the stem cell graft. Receptor source: a human donor who donated a stem cell graft to a child with acute lymphoblastic leukemia. CDR3s include the opening cysteine and the closing phenylalanine or tryptophan. D genes are given only for firm matches. Rows may omit the clone size; those that give it use once, few, many or a size class.

clone size: few; J gene: TRBJ2-2; V gene: TRBV7-6; D gene: NA; CDR3 DNA: TGTGCCAGCAGCTTCCAACTTGACACCGGGGAGCTGTTTTTT; CDR3 protein: CASSFQLDTGELFF
clone size: NA; J gene: TRBJ1-6; V gene: TRBV10-3; D gene: NA; CDR3 DNA: TGTGCCACGAAGGAGAGCTCCTATAATTCACCCCTCCACTTT; CDR3 protein: CATKESSYNSPLHF
clone size: many; J gene: TRBJ1-2; V gene: TRBV28; D gene: NA; CDR3 DNA: TGTGCCAGCAGTTTACCGGAAAACTATGGCTACACCTTC; CDR3 protein: CASSLPENYGYTF
clone size: many; J gene: TRBJ1-1; V gene: TRBV4-1; D gene: NA; CDR3 DNA: TGCGCCAGCAGCCAAGTCGAAGGGGGCACTGAAGCTTTCTTT; CDR3 protein: CASSQVEGGTEAFF
clone size: many; J gene: TRBJ1-6; V gene: TRBV5-1; D gene: TRBD1; CDR3 DNA: TGCGCCAGCAGCTTGGCCAAGGGACAGGGGTTTTCACCCCTCCACTTT; CDR3 protein: CASSLAKGQGFSPLHF
clone size: many; J gene: TRBJ2-5; V gene: TRBV3-1; D gene: NA; CDR3 DNA: TGTGCCAGCAGCCGACTGGAAGAGACCCAGTACTTC; CDR3 protein: CASSRLEETQYF
clone size: many; J gene: TRBJ1-1; V gene: TRBV7-3; D gene: NA; CDR3 DNA: TGTGCCAGCAGCCCCCGCGGCGGGGGGGGCACTGAAGCTTTCTTT; CDR3 protein: CASSPRGGGGTEAFF
clone size: many; J gene: TRBJ2-2; V gene: TRBV5-1; D gene: NA; CDR3 DNA: TGCGCCAGCAGCTTGGACAGGGAAACCGGGGAGCTGTTTTTT; CDR3 protein: CASSLDRETGELFF
clone size: few; J gene: TRBJ2-7; V gene: TRBV11-2; D gene: NA; CDR3 DNA: TGTGCCAGCAGCTTAGTAAGGGGCGGACGGTCTAACGAGCAGTACTTC; CDR3 protein: CASSLVRGGRSNEQYF
clone size: many; J gene: TRBJ1-1; V gene: TRBV5-1; D gene: TRBD1; CDR3 DNA: TGCGCCAGCAGCTTGTTAGGGCAGGGGGCGAGCACTGAAGCTTTCTTT; CDR3 protein: CASSLLGQGASTEAFF
clone size: many; J gene: TRBJ1-3; V gene: TRBV4-3; D gene: NA; CDR3 DNA: TGCGCCAGCAGCCAAGTTGCCGGACAAGACTCTGGAAACACCATATATTTT; CDR3 protein: CASSQVAGQDSGNTIYF
clone size: NA; J gene: TRBJ2-7; V gene: TRBV5-1; D gene: NA; CDR3 DNA: TGCGCCAGCAGCTTGGTCGGGAACCCTGGAGACGAGCAGTACTTT; CDR3 protein: CASSLVGNPGDEQYF
clone size: many; J gene: TRBJ2-5; V gene: TRBV18; D gene: TRBD2; CDR3 DNA: TGTGCCAGCTCACCGACTAGCGGGGTCGCGGGAGAGACCCAGTACTTC; CDR3 protein: CASSPTSGVAGETQYF
clone size: many; J gene: TRBJ1-2; V gene: TRBV7-2; D gene: NA; CDR3 DNA: TGTGCCAGCAGCTTAGTACAGGTTCTCTATGGCTACACCTTC; CDR3 protein: CASSLVQVLYGYTF
clone size: many; J gene: TRBJ2-1; V gene: TRBV12-3/TRBV12-4; D gene: NA; CDR3 DNA: TGTGCCAGCAGTTTAAAAAGGGGAGGAAATGAGCAGTTCTTC; CDR3 protein: CASSLKRGGNEQFF
clone size: many; J gene: TRBJ1-1; V gene: TRBV28; D gene: TRBD1; CDR3 DNA: TGTGCCAGCAAGAGGACAGGGGGATTATCTTTCTTT; CDR3 protein: CASKRTGGLSFF
clone size: many; J gene: TRBJ1-2; V gene: TRBV20-1; D gene: NA; CDR3 DNA: TGCACGATAAGGCAGGATTCTAACTATGGCTACACCTTC; CDR3 protein: CTIRQDSNYGYTF